This section outlines one TCR beta chain sequence together with its context. The junction differs from germline at one of its ends, possibly a read error. Looked up from germline, CDR1 is LGHNA and CDR2 is YNFKEQ. The CDR3 covers 12 residues. TCRdb analysed the 5' RACE reads with MiXCR anew, one entry per CDR3 protein. The table includes more than 1.5 million distinct CDR3 sequences, 32% detected once. The data belong to a study of identical twins. The chain employs TRBV4-2 and TRBJ2-3; D unresolved. The TCR was taken from a newborn girl in good health. The sequenced sample consisted of cord blood. CDR3 DNA sequence: TGTGCCGGCAGCCATCGTGCCGATACGCAGTATTTT. This gives the protein CAGSHRADTQYF.